The source of this T cell receptor (beta chain) is a study of PD-1 blockade in classical Hodgkin lymphoma. Deletions cut 4 bases from V and 0 bases from J, with 10 bases between. This CDR3 contains 14 residues. Germline lookup yields CDR1 SGHRS and CDR2 YFSETQ. Regarding time point: cycle 4 day 1 (C4D1), after more than five weeks of nivolumab. Relapse after autologous stem cell transplantation occurred in every patient, and brentuximab vedotin exposure varied. Complete response, partial response or progressive disease was each patient's best response. Method: immunoSEQ multiplex PCR; TCRdb's copy keeps in-frame clones and lacks some. Among about 32,000 clones, about four fifths were seen once, and the ten largest hold approximately 18%.

The rearrangement uses TRBV5-1 and TRBJ1-1, with D unclear. The receptor comes from a human donor with classical Hodgkin lymphoma. The specimen comprised peripheral blood mononuclear cells (PBMCs), sampled before the fourth cycle of nivolumab. The CDR3 loop reads CASSPGGLNTEAFF. As DNA, the CDR3 is TGCGCCAGCAGCCCAGGAGGACTGAACACTGAAGCTTTCTTT.